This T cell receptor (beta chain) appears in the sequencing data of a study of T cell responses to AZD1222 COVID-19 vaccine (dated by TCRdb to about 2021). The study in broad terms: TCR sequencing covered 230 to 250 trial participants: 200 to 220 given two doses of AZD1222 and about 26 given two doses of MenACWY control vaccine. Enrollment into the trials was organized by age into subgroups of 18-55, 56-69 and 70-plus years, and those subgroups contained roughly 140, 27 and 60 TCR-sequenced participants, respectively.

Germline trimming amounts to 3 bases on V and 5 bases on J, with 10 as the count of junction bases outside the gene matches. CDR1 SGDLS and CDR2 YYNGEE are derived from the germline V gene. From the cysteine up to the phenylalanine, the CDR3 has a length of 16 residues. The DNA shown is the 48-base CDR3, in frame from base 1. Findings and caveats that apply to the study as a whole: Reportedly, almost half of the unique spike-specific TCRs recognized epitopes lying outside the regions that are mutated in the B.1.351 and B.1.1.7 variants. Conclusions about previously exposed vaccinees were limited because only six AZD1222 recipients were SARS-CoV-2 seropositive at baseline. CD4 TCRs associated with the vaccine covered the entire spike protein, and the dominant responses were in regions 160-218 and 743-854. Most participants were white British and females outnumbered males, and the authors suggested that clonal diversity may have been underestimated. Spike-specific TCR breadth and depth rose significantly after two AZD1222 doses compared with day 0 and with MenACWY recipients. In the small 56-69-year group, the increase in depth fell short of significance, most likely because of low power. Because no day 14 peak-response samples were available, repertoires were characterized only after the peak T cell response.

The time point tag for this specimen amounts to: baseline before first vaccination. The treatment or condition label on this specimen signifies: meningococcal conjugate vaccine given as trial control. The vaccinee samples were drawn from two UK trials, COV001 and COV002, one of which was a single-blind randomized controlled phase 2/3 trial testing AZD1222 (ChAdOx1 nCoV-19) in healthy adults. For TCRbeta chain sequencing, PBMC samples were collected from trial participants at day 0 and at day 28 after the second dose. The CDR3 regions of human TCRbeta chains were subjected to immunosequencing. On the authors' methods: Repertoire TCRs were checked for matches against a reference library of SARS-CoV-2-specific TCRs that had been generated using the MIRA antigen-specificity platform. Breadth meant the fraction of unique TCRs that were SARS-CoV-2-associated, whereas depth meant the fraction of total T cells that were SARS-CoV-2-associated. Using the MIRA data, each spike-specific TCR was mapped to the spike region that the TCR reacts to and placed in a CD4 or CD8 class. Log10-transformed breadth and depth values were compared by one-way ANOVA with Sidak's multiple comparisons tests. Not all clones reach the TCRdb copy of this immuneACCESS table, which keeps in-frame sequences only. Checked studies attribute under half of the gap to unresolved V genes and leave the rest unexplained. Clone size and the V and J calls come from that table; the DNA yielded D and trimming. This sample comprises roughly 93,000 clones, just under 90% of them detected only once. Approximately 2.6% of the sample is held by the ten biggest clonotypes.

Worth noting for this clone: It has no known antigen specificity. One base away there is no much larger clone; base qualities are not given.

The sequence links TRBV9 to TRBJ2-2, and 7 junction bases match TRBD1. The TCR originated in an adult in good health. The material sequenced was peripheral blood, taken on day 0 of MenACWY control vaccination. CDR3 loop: CASSGKTGVGTGELFF. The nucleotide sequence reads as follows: TGTGCCAGCAGCGGAAAAACAGGGGTGGGGACCGGGGAGCTGTTTTTT.